The entry that follows covers one T cell receptor beta chain sequence. The antigen is undetermined. The data derive from a study of human thymus T cells. Thymic samples were excised during corrective heart operations. Using immunoSEQ multiplex PCR, the repertoire was profiled, and TCRdb retains in-frame clones only, with some absent. The repertoire holds fewer than 85,000 clones, with roughly 95% as singletons. General study results and limits: Among thymic and blood repertoires, usage of V and J genes appeared biased. The related literature has documented a marked overlap of thymic repertoires among unrelated individuals.

V was clipped by 2 bases and J by 7 bases, with 11 bases between them. The germline V gene has CDR1 WNHNN and CDR2 SYGVQD (reference sequence). CDR3 length: 13 amino acids. The sequenced sample was thymus tissue. This TCR derives from a girl under three years old with a congenital heart defect but otherwise immunologically healthy. The chain joins TRBV10-1 to TRBJ1-2; D may be TRBD1 (6 bases). CDR3 nucleotide sequence: TGCGCCAGCAGTGAGACGGGGGCTGGTGGCTACACCTTC. It specifies CASSETGAGGYTF.